The 23 T cell receptor beta chains in this list originate from one sample, sequenced in a study of cytomegalovirus exposure and HLA in healthy donors. The primer mix had 60 Vbeta and 13 Jbeta primers. The protocol was immunoSEQ multiplex PCR, while the TCRdb copy is restricted to in-frame clones and leaves out a portion. This table holds 200,000 to 250,000 clones, roughly 89% found once. The material sequenced was PBMCs. These receptors were taken from a woman younger than 35 in good health and CMV-seronegative.

This chain uses TRBV11-2 with TRBJ2-5; no clear D gene. V lost 0 bases and J 2 bases, leaving 7 bases between the germline ends. The CDR3 contains 14 residues. CDR1 and CDR2 from the germline V gene are SGHAT and FQNNGV. DNA for the CDR3: TGTGCCAGCAGCTTAGAACTAAATCAAGAGACCCAGTACTTC. Its translation is CASSLELNQETQYF.

This chain connects TRBV6-5 to TRBJ2-5; TRBD2 agrees at 16 bases. The J call may be incorrect, as the DNA end agrees better with TRBJ2-7. CDR1 is MNHEY and CDR2 is SVGAGI in the germline V gene. The CDR3 spans 16 residues. CDR3 sequence reads: CASSLGLAGGPYEQYF. The CDR3 region has the DNA TGTGCCAGCAGTTTGGGACTAGCGGGGGGGCCGTACGAGCAGTACTTC.

The chain uses TRBV18 and TRBJ1-2, with unresolved D. Trimming pared 2 bases from V and 6 bases from J, leaving 7 bases between. The CDR3 is 12 residues long. CDR1 is KGHSH and CDR2 is LQKENI in the germline V gene. CDR3 nucleotide sequence: TGTGCCAGCTCACCAAATTTAGATGGCTACACCTTC. It codes for CASSPNLDGYTF.

V usage is TRBV7-5 and J usage is TRBJ2-7; the table's D call, TRBD2, was not checked against the DNA. TRBV7-5 constitutes a pseudogene. The CDR3 loop spans 18 amino acids. The CDR3 loop reads CARSHSGLAGLNSYEQYF. CDR3 sequence (DNA): TGTGCCAGAAGCCACTCGGGACTAGCGGGACTGAACTCCTACGAGCAGTACTTC.

This chain uses TRBV7-2 with TRBJ1-1, with no clear D. V was cut by 1 base and J by 4 bases, with 10 bases left in between. The CDR3 runs 14 residues. Germline-derived CDR1 and CDR2 are SGHTA and FQGNSA. Here the CDR3 DNA reads TGTGCCAGCAGCTTAGATGCGAACCCCACTGAAGCTTTCTTT. This encodes CASSLDANPTEAFF.

The V gene is TRBV10-3, the J gene TRBJ2-1; TRBD2 is a possible D gene (6 bases). Germline loops: CDR1 ENHRY, CDR2 SYGVKD. V lost 4 bases and J 2 bases, leaving 15 bases between the germline ends. The CDR3 sequence is 16 residues long. The CDR3 nucleotides read TGTGCCATCAGTGGTTCAGCGGGTGGGACCTACAATGAGCAGTTCTTC. Translated, it gives CAISGSAGGTYNEQFF.

The CDR3, as DNA: TGTGCCAGCAGTGGCGACGGGTCAAGGAACACTGAAGCTTTCTTT. Its protein is CASSGDGSRNTEAFF. V is TRBV2 and J is TRBJ1-1; no clear D. This CDR3 comprises 15 residues. Germline loops: CDR1 SNHLY, CDR2 FYNNEI. V lost 4 bases, J lost 1 base, and 13 bases lay in between.

J is TRBJ2-4 and V is TRBV19, with 10 nucleotides matching TRBD2. The V segment lost 5 bases and the J segment 3 bases; nucleotides outside the gene matches: 7. Per germline, CDR1 LNHDA and CDR2 SQIVND (reference sequence). The CDR3 is 16 amino acids. This CDR3 reads CASSLGLAEDKNIQYF. As DNA, the CDR3 is TGTGCCAGTAGTCTAGGACTAGCGGAAGACAAAAACATTCAGTACTTC.

This clone has a handful of counts. The J gene is TRBJ2-7, the V gene TRBV5-6; possibly TRBD1 for D (6 bases). Trimming removed 4 bases at V and 3 bases at J, with 11 bases between. Per the germline V gene, CDR1 is SGHDT and CDR2 is YYEEEE. The CDR3 sequence is 13 residues long. CDR3 nucleotide sequence: TGTGCCAGCAGCCGCGGACAGAACTACGAGCAGTACTTC. Encoded protein: CASSRGQNYEQYF.

In DNA form, the CDR3 reads TGTGCCAGCAGTGAATCGGGAAGAGGGCGCGTCTATGGCTACACCTTC. Translation gives CASSESGRGRVYGYTF. This chain links TRBV25-1 with TRBJ1-2, with D unclear. The CDR3 has 16 residues. Germline V gene data show CDR1 as MGHDK and CDR2 as SYGVNS. The V end was cut by 1 base, the J end by 4 bases, with 16 bases between.

The rearrangement links TRBV29-1 to TRBJ1-5, with 7 bases matching TRBD1. The CDR3 consists of 14 residues. Per germline, CDR1 SQVTM and CDR2 ANQGSEA. V shed 0 bases and J 6 bases; nucleotides not matched to a gene: 5. The CDR3 reads CSVEDGAGGQPQHF. The DNA of the CDR3 is TGCAGCGTTGAAGATGGGGCAGGGGGTCAGCCCCAGCATTTT.

The chain couples TRBV2 to TRBJ1-1; D is unresolved. Looked up from germline, CDR1 is SNHLY and CDR2 is FYNNEI. V was trimmed by 4 bases and J by 1 base, leaving 10 bases between them. The CDR3 length is 14 residues. The CDR3 sequence: CASSAGSKNTEAFF. Written as DNA, the CDR3 is TGTGCCAGCAGTGCGGGAAGCAAGAACACTGAAGCTTTCTTT.

The chain recombines TRBV6-5 with TRBJ1-5; the match to TRBD1 covers 10 bases. Germline CDR1 and CDR2: MNHEY and SVGAGI. V gave up 6 bases and J gave up 3 bases; unmatched junction bases: 5. The CDR3 has 15 residues. This chain's CDR3 is CASRDRGINNQPQHF. CDR3 coding DNA: TGTGCCAGCAGGGACAGGGGGATCAACAATCAGCCCCAGCATTTT.

The V call is TRBV7-9, the J call TRBJ2-3; possible D gene TRBD2, 6 bases. This CDR3 region has 13 residues. Per germline, CDR1 SEHNR and CDR2 FQNEAQ (reference sequence). Deletions cut 7 bases from V and 0 bases from J, with 8 bases between. CDR3 in DNA: TGTGCCAGCACGCGGGACAGCACAGATACGCAGTATTTT. Its protein product is CASTRDSTDTQYF.

In this sample, this clone turned up once. V gene TRBV2 combines with J gene TRBJ2-1; maybe TRBD2 (6 bases). The CDR3 runs 19 residues. The germline CDR1 and CDR2 sequences are SNHLY and FYNNEI. Trimming took 2 bases from V and 2 from J, leaving 22 bases between them. CDR3 residues: CASSELLVASEFAYNEQFF. The CDR3 region has the DNA TGTGCCAGCAGTGAACTGTTGGTGGCTAGCGAATTCGCCTACAATGAGCAGTTCTTC.

The rearrangement uses TRBV15 and TRBJ2-3; 8 positions match TRBD2. V shed 0 bases, J shed 6 bases, and the junction held 2 bases outside the gene matches. Germline V gene sequence: CDR1 LNHNV, CDR2 YYDKDF (reference sequence). This CDR3 is 14 amino acids long. The CDR3 region is CATSRESGSDTQYF. The CDR3 nucleotides read TGTGCCACCAGCAGAGAAAGCGGGAGCGATACGCAGTATTTT.

The rearrangement joins TRBV7-8 to TRBJ2-1, with D hard to call. The germline V and J ends were trimmed by 5 bases and 11 bases, with 19 bases remaining between them. The CDR3 extends over 14 amino acids. Germline assignment: CDR1 SGHVS and CDR2 FQNEAQ. As DNA, the CDR3 is TGTGCCAGCAGCCCATCCCGATTTGGGCCAAAGCAGTTCTTC. Protein product: CASSPSRFGPKQFF.

The chain couples TRBV7-9 to TRBJ2-5; D ambiguous. Germline V gives CDR1 SEHNR, CDR2 FQNEAQ (reference sequence). The V end lost 5 bases, the J end lost 4 bases, and 11 bases lay between the germline ends. This CDR3 has 13 residues. The CDR3 DNA sequence: TGTGCCAGCAGCATTCTTGAACTAGAGACCCAGTACTTC. Encoded protein: CASSILELETQYF. Full variable domain (outside the CDR3, taken from reference TRBV7-9 and TRBJ2-5): DTGVSQNPRHKITKRGQNVTFRCDPISEHNRLYWYRQTLGQGPEFLTYFQNEAQLEKSRLLSDRFSAERPKGSFSTLEIQRTEQGDSAMYLCASSILELETQYFGPGTRLLVL.

This chain connects TRBV7-6 to TRBJ2-7, with 15 bases lining up with TRBD2. V lost 3 bases, J lost 2 bases, and 5 bases stayed unmatched. The CDR3 has 17 amino acids. Germline V gene lookup returns CDR1 SGHVS and CDR2 FNYEAQ. The CDR3 sequence: CASSLGTSGGNAYEQYF. CDR3 DNA: TGTGCCAGCAGCTTGGGGACTAGCGGGGGGAATGCCTACGAGCAGTACTTC.

The rearrangement joins TRBV4-3 to TRBJ2-3; TRBD2 aligns across 7 bases. Germline values: CDR1 LGHNA, CDR2 YSLEER. V was pared by 1 base and J by 6 bases, with 7 bases of the junction left unmatched. The CDR3 is made up of 15 amino acids. In nucleotides, the CDR3 is TGCGCCAGCAGCCAAGCTCCGGGGGGATCGGATACGCAGTATTTT. It yields the protein CASSQAPGGSDTQYF.

The rearrangement joins TRBV18 to TRBJ1-2; TRBD1 might be the D (5 bases). Germline V lookup: CDR1 KGHSH, CDR2 LQKENI. The ends were cut back, 8 bases at V and 4 bases at J, with 11 bases in the middle. CDR3 length equals 12 residues. This CDR3 reads CASTGGGYGYTF. The CDR3 DNA is TGTGCCAGCACGGGGGGTGGCTATGGCTACACCTTC.

V and J are TRBV11-2 and TRBJ1-3; D is unclear. The germline gives CDR1 SGHAT, CDR2 FQNNGV. The CDR3 totals 12 residues. Trimming left V 5 bases short and J 8 bases short, with 10 bases between. CDR3: CASSPNKDTIYF. The CDR3 DNA is TGTGCCAGCAGCCCGAACAAAGACACCATATATTTT. The full variable domain, its missing parts supplied by reference TRBV11-2 and TRBJ1-3, is EAGVAQSPRYKIIEKRQSVAFWCNPISGHATLYWYQQILGQGPKLLIQFQNNGVVDDSQLPKDRFSAERLKGVDSTLKIQPAKLEDSAVYLCASSPNKDTIYFGEGSWLTVV.

V usage is TRBV11-2 and J usage is TRBJ2-7; D uncertain. Germline V gives CDR1 SGHAT, CDR2 FQNNGV. With 1 base removed from V and 2 bases from J, the gap between germline ends came to 12 bases. The CDR3 is 15 amino acids. The CDR3 nucleotides read TGTGCCAGCAGCTTAGTCTGGCAACCCGCCTACGAGCAGTACTTC. It translates to CASSLVWQPAYEQYF.